This TCR beta chain was captured by sequencing in a study of blood T cells in healthy people across ages. Using a J-beta primer mix together with a sample-barcoded 5' primer, a second PCR was run for roughly 7 to 12 cycles. TCRdb analysed the 5' RACE reads with MiXCR anew, one entry per CDR3 protein. The sample includes 1.5 million to 2 million distinct CDR3 sequences, about 30% seen only once; the top ten take 6.5% to 8.5%. Germline V gene data show CDR1 as KGHDR and CDR2 as SFDVKD. Trimming stripped 0 bases from V and 0 bases from J, with 14 bases between. The CDR3 runs 19 residues. This clonotype was seen only a few times.

Sequenced sample: blood. The TCR was taken from a woman in her thirties in good health. The chain combines TRBV24-1 with TRBJ1-6; D is undetermined. The CDR3 reads CATSDLREALSSYNSPLHF. CDR3 nucleotides: TGTGCCACCAGTGATTTGCGGGAAGCCCTAAGCTCCTATAATTCACCCCTCCACTTT.